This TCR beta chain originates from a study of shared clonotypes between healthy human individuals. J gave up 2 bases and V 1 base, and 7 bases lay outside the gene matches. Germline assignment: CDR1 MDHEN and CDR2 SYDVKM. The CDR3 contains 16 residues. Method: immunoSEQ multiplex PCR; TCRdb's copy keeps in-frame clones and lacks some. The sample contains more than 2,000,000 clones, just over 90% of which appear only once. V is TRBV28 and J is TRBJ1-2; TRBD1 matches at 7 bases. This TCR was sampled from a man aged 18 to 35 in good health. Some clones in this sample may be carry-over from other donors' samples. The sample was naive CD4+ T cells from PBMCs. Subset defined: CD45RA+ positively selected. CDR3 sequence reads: CASSLYRDSYNYGYTF. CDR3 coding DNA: TGTGCCAGCAGTTTATACCGGGACAGCTACAACTATGGCTACACCTTC.